This T cell receptor (beta chain) came from a study of blood T cell repertoires in COVID-19. Overall study: Some COVID-19 samples were acute and others convalescent; all came from the United States, Italy and Spain.

V shed 3 bases and J shed 3 bases, with 12 bases lying between them. There are 14 residues in the CDR3. Germline CDR1 GTSNPN, CDR2 SVGIG (reference sequence). Profiled with immunoSEQ multiplex PCR; TCRdb holds only in-frame clones, not every one. The sample lists hundreds of thousands of clones, more than 85% seen once, with about 1.5% in the top ten. This sequence originates from a woman aged 45-65 years who had recovered from COVID-19. The sequenced sample was PBMCs or T cells enriched from blood (not recorded which). This chain links TRBV30 with TRBJ2-1; D perhaps matches TRBD2 (5 bases). This CDR3 is CAWSESGFYNEQFF. The CDR3 DNA sequence: TGTGCCTGGAGCGAAAGCGGTTTCTACAATGAGCAGTTCTTC.